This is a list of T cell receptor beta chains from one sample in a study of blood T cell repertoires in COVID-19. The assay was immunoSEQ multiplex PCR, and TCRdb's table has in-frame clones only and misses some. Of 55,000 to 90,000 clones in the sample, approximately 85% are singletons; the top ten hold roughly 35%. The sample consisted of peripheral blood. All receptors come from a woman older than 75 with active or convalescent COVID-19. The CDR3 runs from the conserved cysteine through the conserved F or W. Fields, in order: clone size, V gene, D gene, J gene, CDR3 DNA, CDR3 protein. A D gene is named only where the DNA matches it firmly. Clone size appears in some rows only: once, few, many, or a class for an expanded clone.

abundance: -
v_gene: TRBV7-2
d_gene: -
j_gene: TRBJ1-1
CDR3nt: TGTGCCAGCAGCGTACAGGGACCGGTCACTGAAGCTTTCTTT
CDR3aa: CASSVQGPVTEAFF

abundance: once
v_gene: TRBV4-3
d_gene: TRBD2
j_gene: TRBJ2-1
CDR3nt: TGCGCCAGCAGCCAAGTAGCGGGGGGGTATGCCAATGAGCAGTTCTTC
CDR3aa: CASSQVAGGYANEQFF

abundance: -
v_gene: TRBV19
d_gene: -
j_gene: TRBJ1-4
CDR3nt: TGTGCCAGTAGCCCGCAGGCAGCCGCTAATGAAAAACTGTTTTTT
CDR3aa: CASSPQAAANEKLFF

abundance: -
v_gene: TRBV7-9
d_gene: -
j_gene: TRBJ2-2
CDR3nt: TGTGCCAGCAAATTCCGGACACACCGGGAGCTGTTTTTT
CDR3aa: CASKFRTHRELFF

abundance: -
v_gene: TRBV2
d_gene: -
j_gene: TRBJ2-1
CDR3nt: TGTGCCAGCAGAAGGGAGGTCCCCTACAATGAGCAGTTCTTC
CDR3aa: CASRREVPYNEQFF

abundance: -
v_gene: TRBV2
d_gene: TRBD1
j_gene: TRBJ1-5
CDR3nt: TGTGCCAGCAGGAGGGGGCGGGCCACTAATAATCAGCCCCAGCATTTT
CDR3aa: CASRRGRATNNQPQHF

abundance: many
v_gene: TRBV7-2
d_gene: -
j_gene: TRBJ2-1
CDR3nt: TGTGCCAGCAGCTTAGCGGGCTCCCCCGCCGATGAGCAGTTCTTC
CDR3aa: CASSLAGSPADEQFF

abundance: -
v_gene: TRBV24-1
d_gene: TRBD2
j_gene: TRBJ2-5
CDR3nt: TGTGCCACCAGTGCCCCCTCGGGAGGGGAGGAGACCCAGTACTTC
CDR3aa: CATSAPSGGEETQYF

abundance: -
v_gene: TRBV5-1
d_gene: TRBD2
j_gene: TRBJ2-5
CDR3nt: TGCGCCAGCAGCGACACTAGCGGGGGTGAGACCCAGTACTTC
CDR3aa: CASSDTSGGETQYF

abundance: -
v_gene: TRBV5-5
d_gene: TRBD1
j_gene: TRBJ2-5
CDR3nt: TGTGCCAGCAGCATTGGACAGGTTCAAGAGACCCAGTACTTC
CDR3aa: CASSIGQVQETQYF

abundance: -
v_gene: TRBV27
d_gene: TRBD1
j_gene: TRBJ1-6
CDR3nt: TGTGCCAGCAGTCCATTGGACAGGGGTGATTCACCCCTCCACTTT
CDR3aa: CASSPLDRGDSPLHF

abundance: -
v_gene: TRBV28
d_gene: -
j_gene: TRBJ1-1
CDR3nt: TGTGCCAGCAGTCCCGCAGCGGGGTGGGTGCTCATTAACACTGAAGCTTTCTTT
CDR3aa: CASSPAAGWVLINTEAFF

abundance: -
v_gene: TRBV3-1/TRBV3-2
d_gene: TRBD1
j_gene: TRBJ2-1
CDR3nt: TGTGCCAGCAGCCAAGACGACAGGGCCGACCCCCCCAAGGGCAATGAGCAGTTCTTC
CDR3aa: CASSQDDRADPPKGNEQFF

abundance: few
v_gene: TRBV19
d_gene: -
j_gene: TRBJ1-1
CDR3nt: TGTGCCAGTAGTATACCTGGTCGGTGGAACACTGAAGCTTTCTTT
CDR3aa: CASSIPGRWNTEAFF

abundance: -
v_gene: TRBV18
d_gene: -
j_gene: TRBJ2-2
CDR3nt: TGTGCCAGCTCACCAAGAGGAGGGACGTCCACCGGGGAGCTGTTTTTT
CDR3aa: CASSPRGGTSTGELFF

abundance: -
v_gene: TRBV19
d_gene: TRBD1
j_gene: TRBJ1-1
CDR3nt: TGTGCCAGTAGTACGACAGGGGATACTAGCACTGAAGCTTTCTTT
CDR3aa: CASSTTGDTSTEAFF

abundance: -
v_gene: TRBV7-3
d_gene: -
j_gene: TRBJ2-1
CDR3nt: TGTGCCAGCAGCTTCGCGGGGCCCGACAATGAGCAGTTCTTC
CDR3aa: CASSFAGPDNEQFF

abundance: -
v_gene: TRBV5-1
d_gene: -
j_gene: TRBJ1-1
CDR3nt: TGCGCCAGCAGCTTGGGACGGCAGGGCGGTGAAGCTTTCTTT
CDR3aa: CASSLGRQGGEAFF

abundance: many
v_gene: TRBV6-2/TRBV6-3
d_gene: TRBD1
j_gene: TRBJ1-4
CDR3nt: TGTGCCAGCAGTTCGGACAGGGGCGATGAAAAACTGTTTTTT
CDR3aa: CASSSDRGDEKLFF

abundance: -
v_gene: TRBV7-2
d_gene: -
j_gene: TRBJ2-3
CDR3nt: TGTGCCAGCAGCTTTTCGGTACAGGGCCTGCGTACGCAGTATTTT
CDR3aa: CASSFSVQGLRTQYF

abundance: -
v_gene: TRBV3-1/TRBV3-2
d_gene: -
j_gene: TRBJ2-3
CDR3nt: TGTGCCAGCAGCTCGAGAGCTGGCCCACCTGTCGGGTTATTCACAGATACGCAGTATTTT
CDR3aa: CASSSRAGPPVGLFTDTQYF

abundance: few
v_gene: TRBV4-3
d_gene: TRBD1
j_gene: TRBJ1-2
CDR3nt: TGCGCCAGCAGCCGGAGGACAGGGGGCTATGGCTACACCTTC
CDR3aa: CASSRRTGGYGYTF

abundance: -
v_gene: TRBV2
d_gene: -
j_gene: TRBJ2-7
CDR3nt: TGTGCCAGCAGTGAAGCGCTCATGAGCTCCTACGAGCAGTACTTC
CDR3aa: CASSEALMSSYEQYF

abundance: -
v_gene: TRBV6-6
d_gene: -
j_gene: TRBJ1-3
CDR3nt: TGTGCCACCTCGCGGGGTTCAGGTGGAAACACCATATATTTT
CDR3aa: CATSRGSGGNTIYF

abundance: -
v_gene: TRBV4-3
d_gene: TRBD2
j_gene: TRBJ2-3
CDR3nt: TGCGCCAGCAGCCTATCTATAGCGGGGGGGCCAGATACGCAGTATTTT
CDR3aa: CASSLSIAGGPDTQYF

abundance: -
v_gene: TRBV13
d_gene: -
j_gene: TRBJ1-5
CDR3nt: TGTGCCAGCAGCTCCCGGGTCAGTCGTCAGCCCCAGCATTTT
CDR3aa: CASSSRVSRQPQHF

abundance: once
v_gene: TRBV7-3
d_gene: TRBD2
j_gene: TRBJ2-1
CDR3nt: TGTGCCAGCAGCTTAACGCCGGTAGCGGGGGGTTCTGGGCAGTTCTTC
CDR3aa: CASSLTPVAGGSGQFF

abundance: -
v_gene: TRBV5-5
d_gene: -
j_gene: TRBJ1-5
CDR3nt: TGTGCCAGCAGCTTGTTAGGAGGGAATCAGCCCCAGCATTTT
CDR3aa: CASSLLGGNQPQHF

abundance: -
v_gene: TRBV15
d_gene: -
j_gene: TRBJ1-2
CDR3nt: TGTGCCACCAGTTTCAGAAACTATGGCTACACCTTC
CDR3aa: CATSFRNYGYTF

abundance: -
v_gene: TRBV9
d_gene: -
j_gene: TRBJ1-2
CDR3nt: TGTGCCAGCAGCGTAGACTCAGGGCCCTATGGCTACACCTTC
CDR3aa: CASSVDSGPYGYTF

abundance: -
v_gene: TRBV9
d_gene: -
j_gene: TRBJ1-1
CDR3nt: TGTGCCAGCAGCGTGGACAGTCAAACTGAAGCTTTCTTT
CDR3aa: CASSVDSQTEAFF

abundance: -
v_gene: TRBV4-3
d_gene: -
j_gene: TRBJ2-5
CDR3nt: TGCGCCAGCAGCCAAGAGTTGCGAGAGACCCAGTACTTC
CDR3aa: CASSQELRETQYF

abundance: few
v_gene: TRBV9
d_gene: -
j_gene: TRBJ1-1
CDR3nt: TGTGCCAGCAGCGTACTCTCTGAGACTGAAGCTTTCTTT
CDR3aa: CASSVLSETEAFF

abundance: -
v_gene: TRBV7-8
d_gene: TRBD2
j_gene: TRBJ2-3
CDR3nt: TGTGCCAGCAGCTTACTAGCGGGGGATGCAGATACGCAGTATTTT
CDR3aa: CASSLLAGDADTQYF

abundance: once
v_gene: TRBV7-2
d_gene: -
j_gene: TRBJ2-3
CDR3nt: TGTGCCAGCAGTGCAATGGAGGCCACAGATACGCAGTATTTT
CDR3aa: CASSAMEATDTQYF

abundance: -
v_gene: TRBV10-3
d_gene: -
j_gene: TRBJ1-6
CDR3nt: TGTGCCATCAGTGAGTCGACAGTAAGCAATTCACCCCTCCACTTT
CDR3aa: CAISESTVSNSPLHF

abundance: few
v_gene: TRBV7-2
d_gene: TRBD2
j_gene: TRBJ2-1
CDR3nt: TGTGCCAGCAGCACGGGACTAGCCCTCAACAATGAGCAGTTCTTC
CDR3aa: CASSTGLALNNEQFF

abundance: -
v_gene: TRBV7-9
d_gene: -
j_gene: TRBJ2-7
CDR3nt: TGTGCCAGCAGCTTGGACAGAAGCTCCTACGAGCAGTACTTC
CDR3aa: CASSLDRSSYEQYF

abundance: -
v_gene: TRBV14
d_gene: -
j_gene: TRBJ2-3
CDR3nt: TGTGCCAGCAGCCCCCTTTCGGCAGATACGCAGTATTTT
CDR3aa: CASSPLSADTQYF

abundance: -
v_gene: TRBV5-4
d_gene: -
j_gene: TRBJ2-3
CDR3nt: TGTGCCAGCAGCTTGGGGTTGCTAGCCTCTACAGATACGCAGTATTTT
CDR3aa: CASSLGLLASTDTQYF

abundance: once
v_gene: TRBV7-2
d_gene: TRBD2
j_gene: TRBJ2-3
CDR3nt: TGTGCCAGCAGCCTAACTCCGCGGGGGGGCCCCACCACAGATACGCAGTATTTT
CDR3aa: CASSLTPRGGPTTDTQYF

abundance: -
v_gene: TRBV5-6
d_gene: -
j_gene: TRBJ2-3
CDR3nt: TGTGCCAGCAGCTTTCGGGGGAGCACAGATACGCAGTATTTT
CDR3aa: CASSFRGSTDTQYF

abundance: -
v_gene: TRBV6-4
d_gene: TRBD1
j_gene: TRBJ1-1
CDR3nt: TGTGCCAGCAGTGACTCCCCGGACAGGGGGCAGGCTTTCTTT
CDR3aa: CASSDSPDRGQAFF

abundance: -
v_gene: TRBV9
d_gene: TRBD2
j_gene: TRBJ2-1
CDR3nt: TGTGCCAGCAGCGTCCGGGGGGTCTCCTACAATGAGCAGTTCTTC
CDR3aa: CASSVRGVSYNEQFF

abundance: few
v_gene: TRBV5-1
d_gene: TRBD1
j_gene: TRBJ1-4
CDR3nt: TGCGCCAGCAGCTTGGCGCAGGGTCAGGGGGCCGGAAAACTGTTTTTT
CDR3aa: CASSLAQGQGAGKLFF

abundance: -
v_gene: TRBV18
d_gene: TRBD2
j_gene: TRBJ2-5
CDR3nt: TGTGCCAGCTCACCACCGCTCGGGACTAGCGCCCCTGCGGAGACCCAGTACTTC
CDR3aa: CASSPPLGTSAPAETQYF

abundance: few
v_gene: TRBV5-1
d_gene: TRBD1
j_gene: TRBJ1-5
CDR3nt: TGCGCCAGCAGTCCCGGGACAGGAGGGAATCAGCCCCAGCATTTT
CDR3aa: CASSPGTGGNQPQHF

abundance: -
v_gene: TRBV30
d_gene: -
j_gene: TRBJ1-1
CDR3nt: TGTGCCTTCACAAAGAGGGGGAGGGGCTTATCCACTGAAGCTTTCTTT
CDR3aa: CAFTKRGRGLSTEAFF

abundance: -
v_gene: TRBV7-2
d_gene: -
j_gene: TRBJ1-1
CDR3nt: TGTGCCAGCAGCCCTAGTGGGTTTGGAACTGAAGCTTTCTTT
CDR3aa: CASSPSGFGTEAFF

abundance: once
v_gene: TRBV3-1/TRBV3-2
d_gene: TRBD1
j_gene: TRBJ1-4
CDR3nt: TGTGCCAGCCGCCTACAGGGGGGTCAGGAAAAACTGTTTTTT
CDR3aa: CASRLQGGQEKLFF

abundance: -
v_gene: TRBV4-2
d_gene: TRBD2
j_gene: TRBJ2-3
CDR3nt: TGTGCCAGCAGCCAAGTAGCAGCGGGGGTTTATACGCAGTATTTT
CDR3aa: CASSQVAAGVYTQYF

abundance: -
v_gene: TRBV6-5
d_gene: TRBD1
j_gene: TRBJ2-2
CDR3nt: TGTGCCAGCATGACAGGGGACACCGGGGAGCTGTTTTTT
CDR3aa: CASMTGDTGELFF

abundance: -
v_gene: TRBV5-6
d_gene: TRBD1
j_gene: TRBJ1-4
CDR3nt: TGTGCCAGCAGCCTGACCGGGACAGGGGTTGAAAAACTGTTTTTT
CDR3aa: CASSLTGTGVEKLFF

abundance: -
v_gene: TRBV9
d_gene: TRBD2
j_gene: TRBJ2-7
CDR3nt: TGTGCCAGCAGCGCTAGACTAGCGGGGGATTCCGAGCAGTACTTC
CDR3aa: CASSARLAGDSEQYF

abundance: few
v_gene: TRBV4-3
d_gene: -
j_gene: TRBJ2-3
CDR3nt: TGCGCCAGCAGCCAACTTGGGACTAGCACAGATACGCAGTATTTT
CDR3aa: CASSQLGTSTDTQYF

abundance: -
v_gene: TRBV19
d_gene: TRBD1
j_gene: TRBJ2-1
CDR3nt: TGTGCCAGTCGTTGGGACAGGGGGGCCGAGCAGTTCTTC
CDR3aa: CASRWDRGAEQFF

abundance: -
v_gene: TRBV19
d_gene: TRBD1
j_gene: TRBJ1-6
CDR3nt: TGTGCCAGCCTTGGGACAGCCAATTCACCCCTCCACTTT
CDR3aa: CASLGTANSPLHF

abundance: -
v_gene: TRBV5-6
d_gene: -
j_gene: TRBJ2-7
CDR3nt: TGTGCCAGCAGTCCCTACGCGGGTTACGAGCAGTACTTC
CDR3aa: CASSPYAGYEQYF

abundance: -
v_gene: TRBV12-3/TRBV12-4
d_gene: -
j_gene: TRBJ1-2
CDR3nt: TGTGCCAGCAGAGGCGGTGATGGCTACACCTTC
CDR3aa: CASRGGDGYTF

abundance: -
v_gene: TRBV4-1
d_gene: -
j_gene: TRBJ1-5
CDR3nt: TGCGCCAGCAGCCAAGAGGGGGGGTTTCAGCCCCAGCATTTT
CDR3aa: CASSQEGGFQPQHF